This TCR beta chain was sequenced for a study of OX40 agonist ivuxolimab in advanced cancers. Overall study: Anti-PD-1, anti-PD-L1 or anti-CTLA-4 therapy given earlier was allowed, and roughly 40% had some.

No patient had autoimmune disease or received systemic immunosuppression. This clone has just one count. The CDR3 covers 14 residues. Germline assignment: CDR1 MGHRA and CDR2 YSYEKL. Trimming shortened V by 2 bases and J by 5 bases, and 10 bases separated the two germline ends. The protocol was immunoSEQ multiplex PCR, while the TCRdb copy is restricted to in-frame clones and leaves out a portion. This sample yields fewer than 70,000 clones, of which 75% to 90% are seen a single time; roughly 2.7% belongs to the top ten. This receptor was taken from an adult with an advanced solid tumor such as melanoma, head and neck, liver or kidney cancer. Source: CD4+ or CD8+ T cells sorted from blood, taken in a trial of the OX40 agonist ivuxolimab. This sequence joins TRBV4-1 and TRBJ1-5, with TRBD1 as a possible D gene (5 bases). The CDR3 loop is CASSQKDTYQPQHF. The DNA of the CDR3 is TGCGCCAGCAGCCAAAAGGACACATATCAGCCCCAGCATTTT.